This is a list of T cell receptor beta chains from one sample in a study of shared clonotypes between healthy human individuals. Assay used: immunoSEQ multiplex PCR; TCRdb lists only in-frame clones, some missing. The sample has approximately 1,500,000 clones, about 96% seen once; the top ten hold about 1%. Sequencing used naive CD4+ T cells sorted from blood. The receptor source for this set is a man younger than 40 in good health. The CDR3 runs from the conserved cysteine through the conserved F or W. D genes are given only for firm matches. Only some rows state a clone size, as once, few, many or a class for expanded clones.

-	TRBV13	-	TRBJ2-3	15	CASSSRPLATDTQYF	TGTGCCAGCAGCTCTAGGCCGCTTGCCACAGATACGCAGTATTTT
-	TRBV28	-	TRBJ2-7	14	CASTDRGRGYEQYF	TGTGCCAGCACTGACCGGGGCCGAGGCTACGAGCAGTACTTC
-	TRBV5-1	TRBD1	TRBJ1-2	15	CASSLDTGGADGYTF	TGCGCCAGCAGCTTGGACACAGGGGGCGCGGATGGCTACACCTTC
-	TRBV30	-	TRBJ1-5	13	CAWSFGAGEPQHF	TGTGCCTGGAGTTTTGGGGCAGGAGAGCCCCAGCATTTT
-	TRBV29-1	TRBD1	TRBJ2-7	13	CSVLRTGNYEQYF	TGCAGCGTTCTCCGGACAGGAAACTACGAGCAGTACTTC
once	TRBV5-8	-	TRBJ1-2	11	CASSLLLGYTF	TGTGCCAGCAGCTTACTTCTCGGCTACACCTTC
-	TRBV4-3	-	TRBJ2-6	14	CASSQAIGALVLTF	TGCGCCAGCAGCCAAGCCATCGGGGCCCTCGTCCTGACTTTC
-	TRBV6-5	-	TRBJ1-4	16	CASSYSGSGSNEKLFF	TGTGCCAGCAGTTACTCGGGATCCGGGAGTAATGAAAAACTGTTTTTT
-	TRBV5-1	-	TRBJ2-3	12	CASSEFSDTQYF	TGCGCCAGCAGTGAATTCTCAGATACGCAGTATTTT
-	TRBV5-4	-	TRBJ1-1	13	CASSGGRWTEAFF	TGTGCCAGCAGCGGAGGGAGGTGGACTGAAGCTTTCTTT
few	TRBV6-4	-	TRBJ2-1	13	CASSRSTYNEQFF	TGTGCCAGCAGTCGAAGCACCTACAATGAGCAGTTCTTC
-	TRBV9	-	TRBJ1-1	12	CASSGVDTEAFF	TGTGCCAGCAGCGGGGTCGACACTGAAGCTTTCTTT
-	TRBV29-1	-	TRBJ1-2	14	CSVGSDRPFYGYTF	TGCAGCGTTGGTTCCGACAGACCCTTTTACGGCTACACCTTC
-	TRBV19	-	TRBJ1-5	15	CASSRRQTSNQPQHF	TGTGCCAGTAGTAGAAGACAGACTAGCAATCAGCCCCAGCATTTT
-	TRBV5-4	TRBD1	TRBJ2-7	15	CASSSDRGIAYEQYF	TGTGCCAGCAGCTCGGACAGGGGGATCGCCTACGAGCAGTACTTC
-	TRBV29-1	TRBD1	TRBJ1-1	14	CSGSRGTGVGEAFF	TGCAGCGGCTCCCGGGGGACAGGGGTAGGGGAAGCTTTCTTT
-	TRBV27	TRBD2	TRBJ2-7	16	CASSPLPTGLSYEQYF	TGTGCCAGCAGTCCTTTACCGACGGGACTATCCTACGAGCAGTACTTC
-	TRBV10-3	TRBD2	TRBJ2-7	15	CAIRKTSATSYEQYF	TGTGCCATCAGGAAGACTAGCGCCACCTCCTACGAGCAGTACTTC
-	TRBV4-3	TRBD1	TRBJ2-1	15	CASSPGTEIYNEQFF	TGCGCCAGCAGCCCTGGGACAGAGATCTACAATGAGCAGTTCTTC
-	TRBV19	-	TRBJ2-2	13	CASRQQNAGELFF	TGTGCCAGTAGACAGCAGAACGCCGGGGAGCTGTTTTTT
-	TRBV5-4	-	TRBJ1-3	13	CASSLITGNTIYF	TGTGCCAGCAGCCTAATAACTGGAAACACCATATATTTT
-	TRBV28	-	TRBJ2-1	15	CASSRDVVSYNEQFF	TGTGCCAGCAGTCGTGACGTTGTCTCCTACAATGAGCAGTTCTTC
-	TRBV7-9	TRBD2	TRBJ2-1	15	CASSFPGTSFFEQFF	TGTGCCAGCAGCTTCCCCGGGACTAGCTTCTTTGAGCAGTTCTTC
-	TRBV11-2	TRBD2	TRBJ2-1	15	CASSLMLAGATEQFF	TGTGCCAGCAGCTTAATGTTAGCGGGAGCTACTGAGCAGTTCTTC
-	TRBV5-5	-	TRBJ2-2	18	CASRLRDSLGFDSGELFF	TGTGCCAGCCGTCTGAGGGACTCCCTTGGATTTGACTCCGGGGAGCTGTTTTTT
-	TRBV27	-	TRBJ2-7	13	CASSLVARYEQYF	TGTGCCAGCAGTTTGGTAGCCAGATACGAGCAGTACTTC
-	TRBV5-1	TRBD2	TRBJ2-1	17	CASSLGLAGGAYNEQFF	TGCGCCAGCAGTCTCGGCCTAGCGGGAGGGGCTTACAATGAGCAGTTCTTC
-	TRBV7-9	-	TRBJ2-7	17	CASSPRRDPGVSREQYF	TGTGCCAGCAGCCCGAGGCGGGATCCGGGTGTTTCGCGCGAGCAGTACTTC
-	TRBV28	-	TRBJ2-2	13	CASRETGSGELFF	TGTGCCAGCAGGGAGACAGGTTCAGGGGAGCTGTTTTTT
-	TRBV29-1	-	TRBJ1-4	14	CSVESGEANEKLFF	TGCAGCGTTGAATCCGGGGAGGCTAATGAAAAACTGTTTTTT
-	TRBV7-9	-	TRBJ2-3	16	CASSKGLAISTDTQYF	TGTGCCAGCAGCAAGGGGTTAGCTATCAGCACAGATACGCAGTATTTT
once	TRBV11-2	-	TRBJ2-3	16	CASSSSMGLFTDTQYF	TGTGCCAGCAGCTCTAGTATGGGACTTTTCACAGATACGCAGTATTTT
-	TRBV19	-	TRBJ1-3	12	CASSIVGNTIYF	TGTGCCAGTAGTATCGTTGGAAACACCATATATTTT
-	TRBV19	TRBD2	TRBJ2-2	14	CASIGLAFTGELFF	TGTGCCAGTATCGGACTAGCGTTCACCGGGGAGCTGTTTTTT
-	TRBV7-9	-	TRBJ2-6	14	CASSFPELANVLTF	TGTGCCAGCAGCTTTCCTGAATTGGCCAACGTCCTGACTTTC
once	TRBV11-2	TRBD1	TRBJ2-7	15	CASSLLQGISYEQYF	TGTGCCAGCAGCTTATTACAGGGGATCTCCTACGAGCAGTACTTC
-	TRBV7-2	-	TRBJ2-7	13	CASSFGARREQYF	TGTGCCAGCAGCTTCGGGGCCCGGAGAGAGCAGTACTTC
-	TRBV5-1	-	TRBJ1-5	14	CASSLEGVNQPQHF	TGCGCCAGCAGCTTGGAAGGGGTCAATCAGCCCCAGCATTTT
-	TRBV4-2	TRBD1	TRBJ1-3	16	CASSQAKRTGLDTIYF	TGTGCCAGCAGCCAAGCAAAACGGACAGGCTTGGACACCATATATTTT
-	TRBV13	-	TRBJ2-1	14	CASSPRPGPNEQFF	TGTGCCAGCAGCCCCCGTCCGGGTCCAAATGAGCAGTTCTTC
-	TRBV7-9	-	TRBJ1-1	13	CASSWTGDTEAFF	TGTGCCAGCAGCTGGACGGGGGACACTGAAGCTTTCTTT
-	TRBV2	-	TRBJ2-5	12	CASSVLRETQYF	TGTGCCAGCAGTGTTTTGAGGGAGACCCAGTACTTC
-	TRBV5-1	TRBD1	TRBJ2-6	17	CASGPGTGLLGANVLTF	TGCGCCAGCGGACCCGGGACAGGGCTTCTCGGGGCCAACGTCCTGACTTTC
-	TRBV5-4	TRBD2	TRBJ2-3	16	CASSQGLAGVTDTQYF	TGTGCCAGCAGCCAGGGTTTAGCGGGGGTCACAGATACGCAGTATTTT
once	TRBV6-6	-	TRBJ1-1	14	CASSFVGGNTEAFF	TGTGCCAGCAGTTTCGTGGGAGGAAACACTGAAGCTTTCTTT
-	TRBV4-1	-	TRBJ2-2	16	CASSQEWGFGTGELFF	TGCGCCAGCAGCCAAGAATGGGGCTTCGGGACCGGGGAGCTGTTTTTT
-	TRBV5-5	TRBD2	TRBJ2-2	16	CASSLVIAGVNGELFF	TGTGCCAGCAGCTTGGTAATAGCGGGAGTTAACGGGGAGCTGTTTTTT
-	TRBV18	TRBD2	TRBJ2-1	16	CASSPIERENYNEQFF	TGTGCCAGCTCACCAATTGAGCGGGAGAACTACAATGAGCAGTTCTTC
few	TRBV27	-	TRBJ1-2	13	CASRSTGLYGYTF	TGTGCCAGCAGATCCACAGGGTTATATGGCTACACCTTC
-	TRBV28	TRBD2	TRBJ2-7	13	CASRSSGSYEQYF	TGTGCCAGCAGATCCAGCGGGAGCTACGAGCAGTACTTC
-	TRBV5-8	-	TRBJ1-4	14	CASSKHATNEKLFF	TGTGCCAGCAGCAAACACGCAACTAATGAAAAACTGTTTTTT
-	TRBV9	TRBD2	TRBJ2-1	19	CASSVGVLAGKTGYNEQFF	TGTGCCAGCAGCGTAGGAGTTCTAGCGGGAAAAACGGGCTACAATGAGCAGTTCTTC
-	TRBV18	TRBD1	TRBJ2-1	13	CASSPDRVNEQFF	TGTGCCAGCTCACCTGACAGGGTAAATGAGCAGTTCTTC